Listed below are T cell receptor beta chains from one sample, sequenced in a study of cytomegalovirus exposure and HLA in healthy donors. Profiling relied on immunoSEQ multiplex PCR, and the TCRdb table lists in-frame clones only, not all of them. The table shows about 200,000 clones, with roughly 68% occurring only once. Sequenced input: PBMCs. These receptors were collected from a young woman in good health and CMV-seronegative. Each CDR3 is given with its conserved first and last residue. D genes are given only for firm matches. Clone size is given for some rows only: seen once, a few or many times, or a class if the clone is expanded.

. | TRBJ2-6 | TRBV4-2 | few | CASSRRQGGSGANVLTF | TGTGCCAGCAGCAGACGACAGGGAGGCTCTGGGGCCAACGTCCTGACTTTC
. | TRBJ1-3 | TRBV11-2 | . | CASSLLRGPLSGNTIYF | TGTGCCAGCAGTTTACTCAGGGGCCCCCTCTCTGGAAACACCATATATTTT
. | TRBJ2-2 | TRBV7-9 | few | CASSQGGLSTGELFF | TGTGCCAGCAGCCAGGGGGGACTTTCCACCGGGGAGCTGTTTTTT
TRBD2 | TRBJ2-7 | TRBV5-4 | once | CASSLGVREGPYEQYF | TGTGCCAGCAGCCTGGGGGTCAGGGAGGGACCCTACGAGCAGTACTTC
. | TRBJ1-5 | TRBV7-2 | . | CASTFLGGNQPQHF | TGTGCCAGCACCTTTCTTGGGGGGAATCAGCCCCAGCATTTT
TRBD1 | TRBJ1-2 | TRBV5-1 | . | CASSSPGQGDYTF | TGCGCCAGCAGCTCTCCGGGACAGGGAGACTACACCTTC
. | TRBJ2-1 | TRBV27 | . | CASSRGQYNEQFF | TGTGCCAGCAGTCGTGGACAATACAATGAGCAGTTCTTC
. | TRBJ1-6 | TRBV13 | . | CASSLEGRYNSPLHF | TGTGCCAGCAGCTTAGAAGGCAGGTATAATTCACCCCTCCACTTT
. | TRBJ1-4 | TRBV5-1 | few | CASSLDQADEKLFF | TGCGCCAGCAGCTTGGACCAGGCAGATGAAAAACTGTTTTTT
TRBD2 | TRBJ2-5 | TRBV5-1 | . | CASSLEGLAQETQYF | TGCGCCAGCAGCTTGGAGGGACTAGCCCAAGAGACCCAGTACTTC
. | TRBJ1-1 | TRBV10-3 | . | CAIGLGGLGHTEAFF | TGTGCCATCGGGCTCGGGGGGCTTGGTCACACTGAAGCTTTCTTT
TRBD2 | TRBJ2-7 | TRBV5-5 | . | CASSSYSGRASYEQYF | TGTGCCAGCAGCTCTTATAGCGGGAGGGCCTCGTACGAGCAGTACTTC
. | TRBJ2-2 | TRBV19 | few | CASSIESRAYTGELFF | TGTGCCAGTAGTATAGAGTCCAGGGCTTACACCGGGGAGCTGTTTTTT
. | TRBJ2-7 | TRBV7-9 | . | CASSSPLTYEQYF | TGTGCCAGCAGCTCCCCCTTGACATACGAGCAGTACTTC
TRBD2 | TRBJ2-5 | TRBV5-1 | . | CASSWGLAGLGEAQYF | TGCGCCAGCAGCTGGGGACTAGCGGGGCTGGGAGAGGCCCAGTACTTC